The entry below gives a single T cell receptor (beta chain) sequence along with its context. J was trimmed by 4 bases and V by 2 bases; bases with no gene match: 6. The CDR3 runs 16 residues. Germline assignment: CDR1 SGHNT and CDR2 YYREEE (reference sequence). The data belong to a study of blood T cell repertoires in COVID-19. Overall study context: Material from acute and convalescent COVID-19 was sourced from the United States, Italy and Spain.

The protocol was immunoSEQ multiplex PCR, while the TCRdb copy is restricted to in-frame clones and leaves out a portion. Here the sample spans 97,000 or so clones, around 86% being singletons. The sample consisted of peripheral blood. This receptor was identified in a middle-aged man with active or convalescent COVID-19. The chain employs TRBV5-4 and TRBJ2-1; TRBD2 agrees at 10 bases. CDR3: CASSLKSGGAYNEQFF. DNA for the CDR3: TGTGCCAGCAGCTTAAAAAGCGGGGGGGCTTACAATGAGCAGTTCTTC.